This TCR beta chain was recorded in a study of T cell repertoires in cytomegalovirus infection (dated by TCRdb to the late 2010s). With regard to the full study: Donor HLA type was relevant to the analysis, because carriage of CMV infection together with the matching HLA type was indicated by public TCR beta signatures. The full study reports these points: Cumulative frequency of public TCR beta family members discriminated carriers of CMV infection plus the relevant HLA type in this cohort and an independent 352-donor cohort. The ex vivo response was dominated by HLA-C-restricted CMV-specific TCR beta clonotypes, which also provided the single most frequent clonotype in two of eight donors.

Sequencer: Illumina HiSeq 1500. TCRdb reprocessed the public reads (quality trimming at Q25 with fastp, clone calling with MiXCR) and kept in-frame beta chains. Rows are unified per CDR3 protein, each entry keeping the most common DNA and genes. Here the sample has around 330,000 distinct CDR3 sequences; roughly 16% occur a single time. The ten largest account for 12% of the sample. As to this clonotype: Its antigen is not yet known. Base quality data are lacking; no much larger clone is found one base away.

In the germline V gene (reference sequence), CDR1 corresponds to DFQATT and CDR2 to SNEGSKA. The V end gives up 0 bases and the J end 5 bases, leaving 9 bases in the junction not matched to a gene. Taken from cysteine to phenylalanine, the CDR3 has 15 residues. Solely the CDR3 DNA is kept, with 45 bases framed from the first base. The rearrangement combines TRBV20-1 with TRBJ2-7, and 8 bases in between align with TRBD2. The TCR comes from a human donor in good health (CMV status not recorded). Some clones in this sample may be carry-over from other donors' samples. What was sequenced was PBMCs. The nucleotides are TGCAGTGCTAGAGATGTCCGGGGGGGGACTAACGAGCAGTACTTC. This yields the protein CSARDVRGGTNEQYF.